Reported below is one T cell receptor beta chain. V lost 11 bases and J 2 bases, leaving 17 bases between the germline ends. CDR1 MDHEN and CDR2 SYDVKM come from the germline V gene. This CDR3 has 14 amino acids. This entry comes from a study of OX40 agonist ivuxolimab in advanced cancers. The assay was immunoSEQ multiplex PCR, and TCRdb's table has in-frame clones only and misses some. The sample records 30,000 or so clones, around 85% being singletons. V gene TRBV28 combines with J gene TRBJ2-3; D is unclear. Sequenced here: CD4+ or CD8+ T cells sorted from blood, sampled in a trial of the OX40 agonist ivuxolimab. This clonotype was sampled from an adult with an advanced solid tumor such as melanoma, head and neck, liver or kidney cancer. CDR3 region: CAGTPLRSTDTQYF. Written as DNA, the CDR3 is TGTGCCGGCACCCCCCTGCGGTCCACAGATACGCAGTATTTT. Full variable domain (remainder filled in from reference TRBV28 and TRBJ2-3): DVKVTQSSRYLVKRTGEKVFLECVQDMDHENMFWYRQDPGLGLRLIYFSYDVKMKEKGDIPEGYSVSREKKERFSLILESASTNQTSMYLCAGTPLRSTDTQYFGPGTRLTVL.